These T cell receptor beta chains were read from a single sample in a study of T cell responses to AZD1222 COVID-19 vaccine. TCRdb keeps only in-frame clones here, not all; method: immunoSEQ multiplex PCR. Of approximately 100,000 clones in the sample, around nine tenths are singletons; the top ten hold roughly 2.8%. The sample in question was peripheral blood, obtained on day 0 of MenACWY control vaccination. Every receptor here comes from an adult in good health. The CDR3 runs from the conserved cysteine through the conserved F or W. D genes are given only for firm matches.

CDR3 protein: CASSRFLGGQVTEAFF
J gene: TRBJ1-1
V gene: TRBV5-5
D gene: NA

CDR3 protein: CASILDGNSPLHF
J gene: TRBJ1-6
V gene: TRBV7-9
D gene: NA

CDR3 protein: CAWSSPRMNTEAFF
J gene: TRBJ1-1
V gene: TRBV30
D gene: NA

CDR3 protein: CASSFSGRSNTGELFF
J gene: TRBJ2-2
V gene: TRBV5-6
D gene: TRBD2

CDR3 protein: CASSWQGAGGEKLFF
J gene: TRBJ1-4
V gene: TRBV7-9
D gene: TRBD1

CDR3 protein: CASSKASFSEAFF
J gene: TRBJ1-1
V gene: TRBV3-1/TRBV3-2
D gene: NA

CDR3 protein: CASRDRQSNQPQHF
J gene: TRBJ1-5
V gene: TRBV2
D gene: TRBD1

CDR3 protein: CASSSLRAAREKLFF
J gene: TRBJ1-4
V gene: TRBV28
D gene: NA

CDR3 protein: CASSEQRGRYANSPLHF
J gene: TRBJ1-6
V gene: TRBV2
D gene: NA

CDR3 protein: CASGLTGVTGYTF
J gene: TRBJ1-2
V gene: TRBV6-5
D gene: TRBD1

CDR3 protein: CASSLEGYGTQYF
J gene: TRBJ2-5
V gene: TRBV5-4
D gene: NA

CDR3 protein: CSAAQLLDTEAFF
J gene: TRBJ1-1
V gene: TRBV29-1
D gene: NA

CDR3 protein: CASSLGTSGGAGHDEQFF
J gene: TRBJ2-1
V gene: TRBV5-4
D gene: TRBD2

CDR3 protein: CASMSETYNEQFF
J gene: TRBJ2-1
V gene: TRBV27
D gene: NA

CDR3 protein: CASSLTPPRGGFTDTQYF
J gene: TRBJ2-3
V gene: TRBV27
D gene: TRBD2

CDR3 protein: CASARDRGLAAGELFF
J gene: TRBJ2-2
V gene: TRBV18
D gene: TRBD2